This T cell receptor (beta chain) was recovered during a study of cytomegalovirus exposure and HLA in healthy donors. Study findings and constraints: In an earlier analysis, productive rearrangement rates for most beta V segments clustered near 87% or 30%. Common viral pathogens seemed to be connected with several of the most significant clusters, according to a later analysis.

This clone came up a few times. Its antigen is currently unknown. This CDR3 is 13 amino acids long. Looked up from germline, CDR1 is LNHDA and CDR2 is SQIVND (reference sequence). Trimming left V 10 bases short and J 8 bases short, with 15 bases between. The PCR had 60 Vbeta and 13 Jbeta primers. The data were produced by immunoSEQ multiplex PCR, yet TCRdb's version contains in-frame clones alone and is incomplete. The sample lists some 200,000 clones; around 75% were seen once. Participants comprised healthy donors of bone marrow. This clonotype originated in a man in his forties or fifties in good health and CMV-seropositive. The sequenced sample was PBMCs. V usage is TRBV19 and J usage is TRBJ1-6; D perhaps matches TRBD1 (5 bases). The DNA of the CDR3 is TGTGCCACCCGGCCAGGGTGGGATTCACCCCTCCACTTT. It is translated as CATRPGWDSPLHF.